Listed below are T cell receptor beta chains from one sample, sequenced in a study of T cell responses to AZD1222 COVID-19 vaccine. This table comes from immunoSEQ multiplex PCR, and its TCRdb copy is limited to in-frame clones, with some not included. The sample yields more than 95,000 clones, 75% to 90% seen once. Here the sequenced sample was peripheral blood, taken on day 0 of MenACWY control vaccination. These receptors were obtained from an adult in good health. Both conserved end residues are part of each CDR3. A D gene is named only where the DNA matches it firmly. A row's size may be missing; if present it is once, few, many or a size class.

clone size: NA
D gene: NA
J gene: TRBJ2-1
V gene: TRBV11-3
CDR3 DNA: TGTGCCAGCAGTACTAGTCGTGCCAGATCCTACAATGAGCAGTTCTTC
CDR3 protein: CASSTSRARSYNEQFF

clone size: NA
D gene: TRBD1
J gene: TRBJ1-2
V gene: TRBV7-9
CDR3 DNA: TGTGCCAGCAGCTCCCTAGGGGGCGCCCATGGCTACACCTTC
CDR3 protein: CASSSLGGAHGYTF

clone size: NA
D gene: TRBD2
J gene: TRBJ2-3
V gene: TRBV9
CDR3 DNA: TGTGCCAGCAGCGCCAACTTAGCGGGAGTGGCAGATACGCAGTATTTT
CDR3 protein: CASSANLAGVADTQYF

clone size: NA
D gene: NA
J gene: TRBJ1-1
V gene: TRBV30
CDR3 DNA: TGTGCCTGGAGTGTAACAGGAGCAGCTTTCTTT
CDR3 protein: CAWSVTGAAFF

clone size: NA
D gene: NA
J gene: TRBJ1-2
V gene: TRBV6-1
CDR3 DNA: TGTGCCAGCAGTGAAGGGCGGGGTCCCAACTATGGCTACACCTTC
CDR3 protein: CASSEGRGPNYGYTF

clone size: NA
D gene: TRBD2
J gene: TRBJ2-5
V gene: TRBV3-1/TRBV3-2
CDR3 DNA: TGTGCCAGCAGCCAAGATTGGGGGGGGAAAGAGACCCAGTACTTC
CDR3 protein: CASSQDWGGKETQYF

clone size: NA
D gene: NA
J gene: TRBJ1-1
V gene: TRBV10-3
CDR3 DNA: TGTGCCATCAGTGAGCACCCCCGGACAGATGCTGAAGCTTTCTTT
CDR3 protein: CAISEHPRTDAEAFF

clone size: NA
D gene: NA
J gene: TRBJ1-2
V gene: TRBV3-1/TRBV3-2
CDR3 DNA: TGTGCCAGCAGCCAAGTTAACAGGATCTACTATGGCTACACCTTC
CDR3 protein: CASSQVNRIYYGYTF

clone size: NA
D gene: NA
J gene: TRBJ2-1
V gene: TRBV19
CDR3 DNA: TGTGCCAGTAGTGCCCTTCTAGATGGGGAATCTCGGTTCTTC
CDR3 protein: CASSALLDGESRFF

clone size: NA
D gene: NA
J gene: TRBJ2-7
V gene: TRBV6-1
CDR3 DNA: TGTGCCAGCAGGGAAGACAGCCGCTCCTACGAGCAGTACTTC
CDR3 protein: CASREDSRSYEQYF

clone size: NA
D gene: TRBD2
J gene: TRBJ2-2
V gene: TRBV6-5
CDR3 DNA: TGTGCCAGTACCGAAGCGGGAGTGTACACCGGGGAGCTGTTTTTT
CDR3 protein: CASTEAGVYTGELFF

clone size: NA
D gene: NA
J gene: TRBJ1-3
V gene: TRBV5-4
CDR3 DNA: TGTGCCAGCAGCCTGGGGGGCAGGGCAACCTCTGGAAACACCATATATTTT
CDR3 protein: CASSLGGRATSGNTIYF

clone size: NA
D gene: NA
J gene: TRBJ2-7
V gene: TRBV18
CDR3 DNA: TGTGCCAGCTCACCAAGTGATGGGTACGAGCAGTACTTC
CDR3 protein: CASSPSDGYEQYF

clone size: NA
D gene: NA
J gene: TRBJ2-3
V gene: TRBV11-2
CDR3 DNA: TGTGCCAGCGGCCTGCCGGGGGGCGCCTTCGATACGCAGTATTTT
CDR3 protein: CASGLPGGAFDTQYF

clone size: few
D gene: NA
J gene: TRBJ2-2
V gene: TRBV18
CDR3 DNA: TGTGCCAGCTCACCACGGGGGCTAGCGGTTAACACCGGGGAGCTGTTTTTT
CDR3 protein: CASSPRGLAVNTGELFF

clone size: NA
D gene: NA
J gene: TRBJ1-2
V gene: TRBV4-1
CDR3 DNA: TGCGCCAGCAGCCAACTGTCGGGGACTGTAGGCGCAAGGTATGGCTACACCTTC
CDR3 protein: CASSQLSGTVGARYGYTF

clone size: NA
D gene: TRBD1
J gene: TRBJ2-2
V gene: TRBV19
CDR3 DNA: TGTGCCAGTAGTCTCAGGACAGGGGATACCGGGGAGCTGTTTTTT
CDR3 protein: CASSLRTGDTGELFF

clone size: NA
D gene: NA
J gene: TRBJ1-6
V gene: TRBV6-5
CDR3 DNA: TGTGCCAGCAGGGGGTCGAGCTCCTATAATTCACCCCTCCACTTT
CDR3 protein: CASRGSSSYNSPLHF

clone size: NA
D gene: NA
J gene: TRBJ1-5
V gene: TRBV5-4
CDR3 DNA: TGTGCCAGCAGCTTGGATGAGAATCAGCCCCAGCATTTT
CDR3 protein: CASSLDENQPQHF

clone size: NA
D gene: NA
J gene: TRBJ2-1
V gene: TRBV5-8
CDR3 DNA: TGTGCCAGCAGCTTGGCAGGGTACGGTGAGCAGTTCTTC
CDR3 protein: CASSLAGYGEQFF

clone size: NA
D gene: NA
J gene: TRBJ1-1
V gene: TRBV6-5
CDR3 DNA: TGTGCCAGCAGCCAACCCCCCGGACGACGACGGGCTTTCTTT
CDR3 protein: CASSQPPGRRRAFF

clone size: once
D gene: TRBD1
J gene: TRBJ1-1
V gene: TRBV6-5
CDR3 DNA: TGTGCCAGCAGTCGACCGGACAGGTGGTACACTGAAGCTTTCTTT
CDR3 protein: CASSRPDRWYTEAFF

clone size: few
D gene: NA
J gene: TRBJ2-2
V gene: TRBV6-2/TRBV6-3
CDR3 DNA: TGTGCCAGCAGTTTGGGAAGCGCAATGAACACCGGGGAGCTGTTTTTT
CDR3 protein: CASSLGSAMNTGELFF

clone size: once
D gene: NA
J gene: TRBJ1-2
V gene: TRBV30
CDR3 DNA: TGTGCCTGGAGCAAGAAGTCGGGGGCCTATGGCTACACCTTC
CDR3 protein: CAWSKKSGAYGYTF

clone size: NA
D gene: NA
J gene: TRBJ2-5
V gene: TRBV29-1
CDR3 DNA: TGCAGCGTTGGACAGTTCAGTTTTGGGACCCAGTACTTC
CDR3 protein: CSVGQFSFGTQYF

clone size: NA
D gene: NA
J gene: TRBJ1-2
V gene: TRBV12-3/TRBV12-4
CDR3 DNA: TGTGCCAGCAGCTCGTCCCGAGGTGGCTACACCTTC
CDR3 protein: CASSSSRGGYTF

clone size: NA
D gene: NA
J gene: TRBJ2-1
V gene: TRBV6-5
CDR3 DNA: TGTGCCAGCAGTTACTCGGTAGTCGCCTACAATGAGCAGTTCTTC
CDR3 protein: CASSYSVVAYNEQFF

clone size: NA
D gene: NA
J gene: TRBJ1-6
V gene: TRBV27
CDR3 DNA: TGTGCCAGCAGTCGTAGTTGGGCCGTTAGAAATTCACCCCTCCACTTT
CDR3 protein: CASSRSWAVRNSPLHF

clone size: few
D gene: NA
J gene: TRBJ2-1
V gene: TRBV25-1
CDR3 DNA: TGTGCCAGCAGTGAATCAACGGGACAGTTCTTC
CDR3 protein: CASSESTGQFF

clone size: NA
D gene: TRBD2
J gene: TRBJ2-1
V gene: TRBV29-1
CDR3 DNA: TGCAGCGTTGTAGGCGGGAGGGGATCCTACAATGAGCAGTTCTTC
CDR3 protein: CSVVGGRGSYNEQFF

clone size: once
D gene: NA
J gene: TRBJ2-7
V gene: TRBV6-5
CDR3 DNA: TGTGCCAGCAGTAATGGTCAGGGTTTCGGCTACGAGCAGTACTTC
CDR3 protein: CASSNGQGFGYEQYF

clone size: NA
D gene: TRBD2
J gene: TRBJ2-7
V gene: TRBV4-2
CDR3 DNA: TGTGCCAGCAGCCCGACTAGCAACACGCTTGACGGGCAGTACTTC
CDR3 protein: CASSPTSNTLDGQYF

clone size: once
D gene: TRBD2
J gene: TRBJ2-1
V gene: TRBV11-1
CDR3 DNA: TGTGCCAGCAGATTACTAGCGGGAACCTACAATGAGCAGTTCTTC
CDR3 protein: CASRLLAGTYNEQFF

clone size: NA
D gene: NA
J gene: TRBJ2-1
V gene: TRBV5-1
CDR3 DNA: TGCGCCAGCAGCTTGGCGGGACTGCAAAACAATGAGCAGTTCTTC
CDR3 protein: CASSLAGLQNNEQFF

clone size: NA
D gene: TRBD2
J gene: TRBJ2-7
V gene: TRBV27
CDR3 DNA: TGTGCCAGCAGTTCCCCGGGACTAGCAGCCCACGAGCAGTACTTC
CDR3 protein: CASSSPGLAAHEQYF

clone size: NA
D gene: TRBD2
J gene: TRBJ2-1
V gene: TRBV7-2
CDR3 DNA: TGTGCCAGCAGCTTAGGAAGGCCAGCGGGAGCTGGTGAGCAGTTCTTC
CDR3 protein: CASSLGRPAGAGEQFF

clone size: NA
D gene: NA
J gene: TRBJ1-2
V gene: TRBV10-3
CDR3 DNA: TGTGCCATCAGTGAGGGGATTAACTATGGCTACACCTTC
CDR3 protein: CAISEGINYGYTF

clone size: NA
D gene: NA
J gene: TRBJ2-2
V gene: TRBV4-2
CDR3 DNA: TGTGCCAGCAGCCATCCTTCCCTTACCACCGGGGAGCTGTTTTTT
CDR3 protein: CASSHPSLTTGELFF